Presented here are 26 T cell receptor beta chains from one specimen sequenced in a study of T cells after yellow fever vaccination. TCRdb redid the calling of the 5' RACE reads with MiXCR, one entry per CDR3 protein. This repertoire shows a few hundred thousand distinct CDR3 sequences, approximately 7% found once; its top ten account for about a sixth. This material consisted of PBMCs, taken around 45 days after the first yellow fever vaccination. These receptors were collected from a man aged 18 to 29 who received the YFV17D yellow fever vaccine.

A few counts support this clonotype. The chain employs TRBV7-6 and TRBJ1-1; D is possibly TRBD1 (6 bases). Trimming stripped 5 bases from V and 5 bases from J, with 18 bases between. The CDR3 is 15 amino acids. Germline CDR1 reads SGHVS; CDR2 reads FNYEAQ. Here the CDR3 reads CASSTFGGLVTEAFF. CDR3 DNA sequence: TGTGCCAGCAGCACCTTTGGGGGGCTGGTAACTGAAGCTTTCTTT.

This clonotype came up many times. The chain joins TRBV12-3 or TRBV12-4 to TRBJ2-1; TRBD1 matches 8 bases. J was trimmed by 9 bases and V by 2 bases; bases with no gene match: 6. The CDR3 has 14 amino acids. CDR3: CASSLLRGLGEQFF. As DNA, the CDR3 is TGTGCCAGCAGTTTACTCAGGGGGCTTGGTGAGCAGTTCTTC.

There are many counts of this clonotype. V and J are TRBV18 and TRBJ2-3; D is uncertain. Trimming took off 3 bases at V and 2 bases at J, with 12 bases between the two ends. The germline V gene encodes CDR1 KGHSH and CDR2 LQKENI. The CDR3 runs 15 residues. This CDR3 is CASSPAGSTTDTQYF. CDR3 in DNA: TGTGCCAGCTCACCGGCCGGCTCTACCACAGATACGCAGTATTTT.

This rearrangement joins TRBV19 to TRBJ2-4, with unresolved D. CDR1 is LNHDA and CDR2 is SQIVND in the germline V gene (reference sequence). The V and J ends lost 5 bases and 0 bases respectively, with 14 bases between them. The CDR3 covers 16 residues. The CDR3 coding sequence is TGTGCCAGTAGTGGTTACGGCCCATTAGCCAAAAACATTCAGTACTTC. As protein: CASSGYGPLAKNIQYF.

This clonotype turned up a few times. The rearrangement links TRBV2 to TRBJ1-5; possible D gene TRBD1, 6 bases. The germline V gene encodes CDR1 SNHLY and CDR2 FYNNEI. The CDR3 covers 16 residues. Between the trimmed V and J ends, which lost 4 bases and 7 bases, there was a span of 20 bases. CDR3 protein: CASSGTVNWRGQPQHF. CDR3 coding DNA: TGTGCCAGCAGTGGGACAGTAAACTGGCGGGGACAGCCCCAGCATTTT. The complete variable domain, with remaining parts taken from reference TRBV2 and TRBJ1-5, reads EPEVTQTPSHQVTQMGQEVILRCVPISNHLYFYWYRQILGQKVEFLVSFYNNEISEKSEIFDDQFSVERPDGSNFTLKIRSTKLEDSAMYFCASSGTVNWRGQPQHFGDGTRLSIL.

In this sample, this clonotype turned up many times. This chain joins TRBV6-5 and TRBJ1-1; the D is unclear. This CDR3 has 13 residues. Germline loops: CDR1 MNHEY, CDR2 SVGAGI. The V end was cut by 0 bases, the J end by 3 bases, with 5 bases between. In DNA, the CDR3 is TGTGCCAGCAGTTACTCGACGGACACTGAAGCTTTCTTT. Translated: CASSYSTDTEAFF.

V gene TRBV27 combines with J gene TRBJ1-2, with TRBD1 matching over 7 bases. J gave up 8 bases and V 5 bases, and 17 bases lay outside the gene matches. The germline V gene encodes CDR1 MNHEY and CDR2 SMNVEV (reference sequence). The CDR3 is 16 amino acids. The CDR3 protein is CASSPVGRTGAIGYTF. The CDR3 DNA sequence: TGTGCCAGCAGTCCCGTCGGAAGAACAGGGGCGATAGGCTACACCTTC.

This clonotype was counted ten times or more. V usage is TRBV5-5 and J usage is TRBJ2-2; the D is unclear. The CDR3 length is 14 residues. Trimming took 4 bases from V and 0 from J, leaving 7 bases between them. Germline V lookup: CDR1 SGHKS, CDR2 YYEKEE (reference sequence). The CDR3 DNA reads as TGTGCCAGCAGCCCGGGCCCGAACACCGGGGAGCTGTTTTTT. As protein: CASSPGPNTGELFF.

This chain joins TRBV3-1 and TRBJ2-7, with TRBD1 matching over 9 bases. CDR3 length: 15 residues. Germline lookup yields CDR1 LGHDT and CDR2 YNNKEL (reference sequence). The J segment lost 3 bases and the V segment lost 3 bases, leaving 6 bases of the junction unmatched. The CDR3 DNA follows: TGTGCCAGCAGCCAGGGGACAGGGATAAACTACGAGCAGTACTTC. Translation: CASSQGTGINYEQYF.

There are a few counts of this clonotype. The V and J genes are TRBV12-3 or TRBV12-4 and TRBJ2-2; no reliable D call. The CDR3 contains 14 residues. Trimming took off 8 bases at V and 3 bases at J, with 13 bases between the two ends. The CDR3 nucleotides are TGTGCCAGCCGTCGGGCCTCGGACACCGGGGAGCTGTTTTTT. This codes for CASRRASDTGELFF.

This clonotype was counted at least ten times. The chain uses TRBV12-3 or TRBV12-4 and TRBJ2-7; D uncertain. V gave up 0 bases and J gave up 6 bases, with 3 bases separating them. This CDR3 is built from 11 residues. The CDR3, as DNA: TGTGCCAGCAGTTTAGCTCTCGAGCAGTACTTC. Its translation: CASSLALEQYF.

This clonotype was observed many times. V and J are TRBV20-1 and TRBJ2-1; the D gene could be TRBD1 or TRBD2 (6 bases each). This CDR3 region has 13 residues. The germline CDR1 and CDR2 sequences are DFQATT and SNEGSKA (reference sequence). V lost 3 bases, J lost 9 bases, and 15 bases lay in between. The CDR3 nucleotides read TGCAGTGCTAGTTCGGGGGCAGGGGTTGAGCAGTTCTTC. Translating it yields CSASSGAGVEQFF.

This clonotype was observed a few times. The rearrangement uses TRBV20-1 and TRBJ1-6; D call uncertain. The CDR3 spans 15 residues. Germline V gives CDR1 DFQATT, CDR2 SNEGSKA (reference sequence). Trimming removed 2 bases at V and 5 bases at J, with 13 bases between. The chain's CDR3 is CSARPPSDDNSPLHF. CDR3 coding DNA: TGCAGTGCTAGACCCCCTTCTGACGATAATTCACCCCTCCACTTT.

This clonotype was detected a few times. J is TRBJ2-1 and V is TRBV6-2 or TRBV6-3, with TRBD1 matching 7 bases. V shed 5 bases and J 3 bases; nucleotides not matched to a gene: 1. The CDR3 spans 13 residues. Germline V gives CDR1 MNHEY, CDR2 SVGEGT. CDR3 in amino acids: CASSRQGYNEQFF. In nucleotides, the CDR3 is TGTGCCAGCAGTCGACAGGGCTACAATGAGCAGTTCTTC.

This clonotype was detected only a few times. The chain has TRBV2 and TRBJ2-3; the D gene could be TRBD1 or TRBD2 (5 bases each). The CDR3 has 13 residues. V lost 4 bases and J lost 4, with 9 bases in between. Germline CDR1 and CDR2: SNHLY and FYNNEI. CDR3 protein: CASSGGSPDTQYF. As DNA, the CDR3 is TGTGCCAGCAGTGGGGGGAGCCCAGATACGCAGTATTTT.

The V gene is TRBV4-2, the J gene TRBJ2-7; 9 positions agree with TRBD1. V dropped 5 bases and J dropped 1; count of bases not matched to a gene: 9. Germline CDR1 and CDR2: LGHNA and YNFKEQ. This CDR3 has 16 amino acids. The CDR3 bases are TGTGCCAGCAGCGGGCGGGACAGGGAGAGGTCCTACGAGCAGTACTTC. Amino acid sequence: CASSGRDRERSYEQYF.

The chain couples TRBV3-1 to TRBJ2-3; TRBD1 matches at 11 bases. This CDR3 has 17 residues. Germline V gene data show CDR1 as LGHDT and CDR2 as YNNKEL (reference sequence). V lost 0 bases and J lost 7; bases outside the gene matches: 9. CDR3 sequence (DNA): TGTGCCAGCAGCCAAGACCGGACAGGGGGCGTTGCTAATACGCAGTATTTT. Translating it yields CASSQDRTGGVANTQYF.

This clonotype was picked up a small number of times. The genes are TRBV7-2 and TRBJ2-5, with 9 bases lining up with TRBD1. CDR3 length equals 14 residues. CDR1 is SGHTA and CDR2 is FQGNSA in the germline V gene. J lost 5 bases, V lost 6 bases, and 7 bases had no gene match. The CDR3 sequence is CASSQQGAGETQYF. The CDR3 coding sequence is TGTGCCAGCAGTCAACAGGGGGCCGGGGAGACCCAGTACTTC.

This clonotype has at least ten counts. The chain has TRBV7-6 and TRBJ2-1; TRBD1 is a possible D gene (6 bases). The V gene lost 3 bases and the J gene lost 3 bases, with 12 bases spanning the gap. Germline CDR1 and CDR2: SGHVS and FNYEAQ. The CDR3 runs 15 residues. Written as DNA, the CDR3 is TGTGCCAGCAGCTTGAAGACAGGAGTCTACAATGAGCAGTTCTTC. This gives the protein CASSLKTGVYNEQFF.

This clonotype came up a few times. The J gene is TRBJ2-7, the V gene TRBV2; D call uncertain. V lost 4 bases, J lost 2 bases, and 18 bases lay in between. Germline CDR1 reads SNHLY; CDR2 reads FYNNEI. The CDR3 loop spans 16 amino acids. CDR3 sequence: CASSAGSPAVTYEQYV. CDR3 nucleotide sequence: TGTGCCAGCAGTGCCGGGTCTCCAGCCGTAACCTACGAGCAGTACGTC.

As regards this clonotype: The junction does not match germline at one end; this may be a read error. CDR3 residues: CASSQEERGGQEAQYF. The DNA for the CDR3 is TGCGCCAGCAGCCAAGAAGAGCGGGGGGGGCAAGAGGCCCAGTACTTC. This chain links TRBV4-3 with TRBJ2-5, with 10 bases identical to TRBD2. This CDR3 region has 16 residues. Germline V gene data show CDR1 as LGHNA and CDR2 as YSLEER.

This clonotype has ten or more counts. This chain links TRBV20-1 with TRBJ2-7, with 10 bases identical to TRBD2. Germline-derived CDR1 and CDR2 are DFQATT and SNEGSKA (reference sequence). The ends lost 7 bases at V and 2 bases at J; junction bases unmatched: 11. The length of the CDR3 is 15 residues. Here the CDR3 DNA reads TGCAGTGGCCTTGGGGCTAGCGGGGGCACCTACGAGCAGTACGTC. This codes for CSGLGASGGTYEQYV.

This chain joins TRBV12-3 or TRBV12-4 and TRBJ1-2, with D hard to call. With 5 bases removed from V and 4 bases from J, the gap between germline ends came to 5 bases. CDR3 size: 11 residues. CDR3 in amino acids: CASSPSYGYTF. The CDR3 coding sequence is TGTGCCAGCAGTCCCAGCTATGGCTACACCTTC.

This chain joins TRBV12-3 or TRBV12-4 and TRBJ2-3; 10 positions match TRBD2. CDR3 length equals 16 residues. Trimming removed 6 bases from V and 2 bases from J; junction bases left unmatched: 8. The CDR3 coding sequence is TGTGCCAGCAGAAAAACTAGCGGGGCCTACACAGATACGCAGTATTTT. This codes for CASRKTSGAYTDTQYF.

This clonotype was observed many times. V and J are TRBV5-4 and TRBJ2-5, with D unclear. CDR1 SGHNT and CDR2 YYREEE come from the germline V gene (reference sequence). The CDR3 totals 14 residues. The V and J ends lost 2 bases and 0 bases respectively, with 8 bases between them. In DNA form, the CDR3 reads TGTGCCAGCAGCTTACGCCCGTACCAAGAGACCCAGTACTTC. Amino acid sequence: CASSLRPYQETQYF.

This rearrangement joins TRBV5-1 to TRBJ2-5; tentatively, D is TRBD2 (5 bases). The CDR3 is 15 residues long. The V gene's germline CDR1 is SGHRS and CDR2 YFSETQ. Trimming took off 3 bases at V and 4 bases at J, with 16 bases between the two ends. The CDR3 is CASSYRGLERETQYF. The CDR3 coding sequence is TGCGCCAGCAGCTACCGGGGTCTGGAAAGAGAGACCCAGTACTTC.